Listed here is a single T cell receptor beta chain. This sample was included in a study of T cell responses to AZD1222 COVID-19 vaccine. Clones were read by immunoSEQ multiplex PCR, and TCRdb kept only the in-frame ones, dropping some. The sample lists 90,000 to 120,000 clones, about 93% seen once, with 20% to 25% in the top ten. The receptor was derived from an adult in good health. Sequenced here: peripheral blood, sampled on day 0 of AZD1222 vaccination.

The CDR3, as DNA: TGTGCCACCAGCAGGGAACAGTCAAGCTCTGGAAACACCATATATTTT. Protein sequence: CATSREQSSSGNTIYF. The chain recombines TRBV15 with TRBJ1-3; no clear D. Germline V gives CDR1 LNHNV, CDR2 YYDKDF (reference sequence). The CDR3 covers 16 residues. Trimming took 3 bases from V and 0 from J, leaving 12 bases between them. Filled out from reference TRBV15 and TRBJ1-3, the complete variable domain reads DAMVIQNPRYQVTQFGKPVTLSCSQTLNHNVMYWYQQKSSQAPKLLFHYYDKDFNNEADTPDNFQSRRPNTSFCFLDIRSPGLGDTAMYLCATSREQSSSGNTIYFGEGSWLTVV.